The T cell receptor beta chain described here comes from a study of response to subunit inactivated influenza vaccine. Study outcomes and limitations: Few additional T cells are recruited per seasonal influenza vaccination, authors suggested.

TCRdb re-derived calls from the RT-PCR reads in MiXCR, one entry per CDR3 protein. The sample includes about 520,000 distinct CDR3 sequences, about 10% seen only once; the top ten take roughly 12%. Concerning this clonotype: Its antigen is not known.

The germline CDR1 and CDR2 sequences are SGHNT and YENEEA. The CDR3 loop spans 16 amino acids. V lost 5 bases and J 2 bases, leaving 16 bases between the germline ends. The sequencing here drew on PBMCs from blood, taken about 40 days after vaccination. The receptor was isolated from a man in his forties or fifties who received an inactivated influenza vaccine. V and J are TRBV11-3 and TRBJ2-1; D gene ambiguous. CDR3 amino acids: CASSPSRGVTYNEQFF. CDR3 coding DNA: TGTGCCAGCAGCCCCAGCCGCGGAGTAACCTACAATGAGCAGTTCTTC. Together with reference TRBV11-3 and TRBJ2-1, the CDR3 gives the full variable domain: EAGVVQSPRYKIIEKKQPVAFWCNPISGHNTLYWYLQNLGQGPELLIRYENEEAVDDSQLPKDRFSAERLKGVDSTLKIQPAELGDSAVYLCASSPSRGVTYNEQFFGPGTRLTVL.